This T cell receptor beta chain was sequenced for a study of PD-L1 blockade in urothelial cancer. About the study: Patients' prior chemotherapy regimens numbered 0 to 3. Among blood samples, the median T cell count was roughly 150,000. Study-level results: When pretreatment blood TCR clonality was below the median, it predicted better survival.

Comment on this clone: Its target is not known.

Trimming shortened V by 3 bases and J by 7 bases, and 20 bases separated the two germline ends. Germline V gene data show CDR1 as SGHTS and CDR2 as YDEGEE. The CDR3 contains 16 residues. Time point reported: peripheral blood 6 weeks after treatment start. Patients were living with locally advanced or metastatic urothelial carcinoma. The table came from immunoSEQ multiplex PCR; TCRdb's copy has only in-frame clones and leaves some out. This table has 95,000 to 130,000 clones, 75% to 90% appearing once. The receptor was derived from a man aged 55 to 70 with urothelial cancer. The source material was PBMCs, sampled around atezolizumab (anti-PD-L1) treatment. The rearrangement uses TRBV5-8 and TRBJ1-5, with no clear D. The DNA for the CDR3 is TGTGCCAGCAGCTCCCGAGGGCCACAGAACTTCCAGCCCCAGCATTTT. Its translation: CASSSRGPQNFQPQHF.